This entry is about one TCR beta chain. While infection was still active, Seattle patients were enrolled and then followed longitudinally. The CDR3 consists of 17 residues. Per the germline V gene, CDR1 is MDHEN and CDR2 is SYDVKM. V was pared by 3 bases and J by 3 bases, with 12 bases of the junction left unmatched. These data are taken from a study of blood T cell repertoires in COVID-19. At the level of the study: Material from acute and convalescent COVID-19 was sourced from the United States, Italy and Spain. Sources were T cells, B-cell-depleted T cells, or PBMCs; the material itself was cDNA or gDNA.

The authors' processing: Amplification from reference gene primers served as the basis for estimated nucleated cell counts. TCRdb's table, derived via immunoSEQ multiplex PCR, lists solely in-frame clones and lacks some. The D gene and trimming were derived from the DNA, and the V and J assignments and clone size from that table. The repertoire has about 180,000 clones, 83% of them found once; the top ten carry approximately 8%. Sequenced: peripheral blood. This TCR came from a woman aged 70-85 years with COVID-19, enrolled during active disease. The gene calls are TRBV28 and TRBJ2-7; 9 nucleotides line up with TRBD2. In DNA form, the CDR3 reads TGTGCCAGCAGTTTTAGCGGTTCGGGACTAGCCAACTACGAGCAGTACTTC. Translation gives CASSFSGSGLANYEQYF.